Sequencing of this T cell receptor beta chain was carried out in a study of blood T cell repertoires in COVID-19. Sequenced by immunoSEQ multiplex PCR; TCRdb stores in-frame clones only, minus some. The sample records just over 150,000 clones, roughly 82% being singletons. Enrolled during active infection, Seattle patients were then followed longitudinally. Trimming took off 0 bases at V and 3 bases at J, with 6 bases between the two ends. The CDR3 runs to 14 residues. From germline, CDR1 is LNHNV and CDR2 YYDKDF (reference sequence). The TCR was taken from a woman between 40 and 55 years old with COVID-19, enrolled during active disease. Sequenced material: peripheral blood. V gene TRBV15 combines with J gene TRBJ1-5; maybe TRBD1 (5 bases). In nucleotides, the CDR3 is TGTGCCACCAGCAGAGAGGGGCTCAATCAGCCCCAGCATTTT. It encodes CATSREGLNQPQHF.